The 8 T cell receptor beta chains listed next were all sequenced from one sample in a study of identical twins. TCRdb analysed the 5' RACE reads with MiXCR anew, one entry per CDR3 protein. The sample records about 340,000 distinct CDR3 sequences, about 12% being singletons. The same data also contributed to another study, on yellow fever vaccine responses in identical twins.

Sequencing used CD8+ T cells sorted from blood. The receptor set was obtained from a woman aged 18-30 years in good health.

The J gene is TRBJ2-7, the V gene TRBV5-5, with 7 bases matching TRBD2. The CDR3 runs 15 residues. CDR1 SGHKS and CDR2 YYEKEE come from the germline V gene (reference sequence). Trimming removed 2 bases from V and 2 bases from J; junction bases left unmatched: 7. CDR3 residues: CASSFRLASPYEQYF. In DNA form, the CDR3 reads TGTGCCAGCAGCTTCCGACTAGCCTCCCCCTACGAGCAGTACTTC. The full variable domain, completed using reference TRBV5-5 and TRBJ2-7, is DAGVTQSPTHLIKTRGQQVTLRCSPISGHKSVSWYQQVLGQGPQFIFQYYEKEERGRGNFPDRFSARQFPNYSSELNVNALLLGDSALYLCASSFRLASPYEQYFGPGTRLTVT.

This clonotype was recorded a few times. This chain joins TRBV20-1 and TRBJ2-5; TRBD1 matches at 10 bases. There are 15 residues in the CDR3. V gave up 5 bases and J gave up 5 bases; unmatched junction bases: 11. CDR1 and CDR2 from the germline V gene are DFQATT and SNEGSKA (reference sequence). The CDR3 DNA is TGCAGTGCTTCCTGGTGGGACAGGGGTGAGGAGACCCAGTACTTC. This encodes CSASWWDRGEETQYF.

The chain links TRBV15 to TRBJ1-1; D remains ambiguous. V lost 2 bases and J 0 bases, leaving 10 bases between the germline ends. This CDR3 is built from 15 residues. The germline CDR1 and CDR2 sequences are LNHNV and YYDKDF (reference sequence). CDR3 amino acids: CATSRPEGLNTEAFF. CDR3 DNA: TGTGCCACCAGCAGACCAGAAGGGTTGAACACTGAAGCTTTCTTT.

This clonotype has more than one count but fewer than ten. The chain carries TRBV7-9 and TRBJ2-1, with D perhaps matching TRBD2 (5 bases). CDR1 is SEHNR, CDR2 FQNEAQ, per germline (reference sequence). V was clipped by 1 base and J by 7 bases, with 17 bases between them. The CDR3 is 16 residues long. CDR3 residues: CASSLGSHPGGNEQFF. Written as DNA, the CDR3 is TGTGCCAGCAGCTTAGGGTCCCATCCGGGCGGGAATGAGCAGTTCTTC.

This clonotype was counted between two and nine times. V gene TRBV7-9 combines with J gene TRBJ2-1; possibly TRBD2 for D (7 bases). Trimming took off 7 bases at V and 3 bases at J, with 19 bases between the two ends. Germline loops: CDR1 SEHNR, CDR2 FQNEAQ (reference sequence). The CDR3 consists of 16 residues. CDR3 sequence reads: CASTLGGGHNYNEQFF. The CDR3, as DNA: TGTGCCAGCACCTTGGGAGGGGGGCATAACTACAATGAGCAGTTCTTC. Supplemented by reference TRBV7-9 and TRBJ2-1, the full variable domain reads DTGVSQNPRHKITKRGQNVTFRCDPISEHNRLYWYRQTLGQGPEFLTYFQNEAQLEKSRLLSDRFSAERPKGSFSTLEIQRTEQGDSAMYLCASTLGGGHNYNEQFFGPGTRLTVL.

This clonotype was seen more than once but under ten times. This chain links TRBV19 with TRBJ2-5; 9 bases line up with TRBD1. The germline gives CDR1 LNHDA, CDR2 SQIVND (reference sequence). With V trimmed by 4 bases and J by 5 bases, 11 bases remained unmatched. There are 16 residues in the CDR3. The CDR3 reads CASSREGQGLGETQYF. As DNA, the CDR3 is TGTGCCAGTAGTAGGGAAGGACAGGGGTTAGGGGAGACCCAGTACTTC.

This clonotype was counted between two and nine times. V usage is TRBV12-3 or TRBV12-4 and J usage is TRBJ1-1; TRBD1 might be the D (5 bases). CDR3 length: 15 amino acids. The ends were cut back, 2 bases at V and 1 base at J, with 11 bases in the middle. Here the CDR3 reads CASSLKSRGNTEAFF. In nucleotides, the CDR3 is TGTGCCAGCAGTTTAAAATCAAGGGGGAACACTGAAGCTTTCTTT.

This clonotype was seen many times. V is TRBV29-1 and J is TRBJ1-2; no firm D call. Trimming cost V 7 bases and J 2 bases, with 14 bases left between them. From germline, CDR1 is SQVTM and CDR2 ANQGSEA. CDR3 length: 13 amino acids. The CDR3 DNA reads as TGCAGCGCGACGACTAGGGAAAACTATGGCTACACCTTC. Translating gives CSATTRENYGYTF. Together with reference TRBV29-1 and TRBJ1-2, the CDR3 gives the full variable domain: SAVISQKPSRDICQRGTSLTIQCQVDSQVTMMFWYRQQPGQSLTLIATANQGSEATYESGFVIDKFPISRPNLTFSTLTVSNMSPEDSSIYLCSATTRENYGYTFGSGTRLTVV.